A single sample gave rise to the 21 T cell receptor beta chains below, sequenced in a study of T cells in Graves' hyperthyroidism and ophthalmopathy. RNA transcripts provided the source from which TCR beta CDR3 regions were amplified. HTBI primers drove first-round RT-PCR of the TCR CDR3. TCRdb processed the multiplex PCR reads anew with MiXCR; each CDR3 protein has one entry. In the table there are over 450,000 distinct CDR3 sequences, 15% to 20% of which are singletons. The sample consisted of blood. These receptors were collected from a young woman with Graves' ophthalmopathy.

This clonotype was recorded many times. The rearrangement links TRBV7-9 to TRBJ2-7; 7 nucleotides match TRBD1. CDR1 and CDR2 (germline): SEHNR, FQNEAQ (reference sequence). The CDR3 covers 15 residues. After removal of 5 bases from V and 6 bases from J, the junction contained 13 bases not matched to a gene. The CDR3 coding sequence is TGTGCCAGCAGCGACGCTTTAGACAGGGAAGGCGAGCAGTACTTC. It yields the protein CASSDALDREGEQYF.

The sample holds many counts of this clonotype. The chain couples TRBV7-8 to TRBJ2-7, with TRBD2 as a possible D gene (6 bases). This CDR3 is 14 amino acids long. The germline V gene encodes CDR1 SGHVS and CDR2 FQNEAQ. Trimming left V 3 bases short and J 3 bases short, with 12 bases between. As DNA, the CDR3 is TGTGCCAGCAGCTTGGGGGGAGTGAACTACGAGCAGTACTTC. It translates to CASSLGGVNYEQYF.

This clonotype was detected only a few times. The chain couples TRBV5-8 to TRBJ2-1, with D unresolved. There are 12 residues in the CDR3. With 0 bases removed from V and 10 bases from J, the gap between germline ends came to 8 bases. CDR1 and CDR2 (germline): SGHTS, YDEGEE. CDR3 sequence reads: CASSLAAIEQFF. CDR3 nucleotide sequence: TGTGCCAGCAGCTTGGCGGCAATCGAGCAGTTCTTC.

The V gene is TRBV9, the J gene TRBJ2-3, with no clear D. Germline values: CDR1 SGDLS, CDR2 YYNGEE. The CDR3 has 13 amino acids. Trimming took 3 bases from V and 1 from J, leaving 6 bases between them. The CDR3 protein is CASSAWGTDTQYF. CDR3 nucleotide sequence: TGTGCCAGCAGCGCGTGGGGCACAGATACGCAGTATTTT.

This clonotype turned up a few times. This rearrangement joins TRBV7-8 to TRBJ2-7; 9 nucleotides line up with TRBD1. After removal of 10 bases from V and 4 bases from J, the junction contained 8 bases not matched to a gene. CDR3 length: 13 amino acids. Germline V lookup: CDR1 SGHVS, CDR2 FQNEAQ. The CDR3 DNA follows: TGTGCCACGACAGGGGGTCCTTCGTACGAGCAGTACTTC. Protein product: CATTGGPSYEQYF.

The chain is built from TRBV19 and TRBJ1-1; possible D gene TRBD1, 6 bases. The CDR3 has 15 amino acids. V gave up 8 bases and J gave up 1 base, with 17 bases separating them. Germline lookup yields CDR1 LNHDA and CDR2 SQIVND (reference sequence). The CDR3 loop reads CASRSPGHPNTEAFF. Written as DNA, the CDR3 is TGTGCCAGTCGTTCACCGGGACACCCGAACACTGAAGCTTTCTTT.

V usage is TRBV20-1 and J usage is TRBJ2-3, with 9 positions matching TRBD2. The ends lost 3 bases at V and 2 bases at J; junction bases unmatched: 9. Per germline, CDR1 DFQATT and CDR2 SNEGSKA (reference sequence). The CDR3 spans 16 residues. CDR3 loop: CSASPPSGVLTDTQYF. Here the CDR3 DNA reads TGCAGTGCTAGCCCACCTAGCGGGGTCCTCACAGATACGCAGTATTTT.

This clonotype was seen a few times. A much more abundant neighbour one base away suggests this may be a read error. The V call is TRBV2, the J call TRBJ1-1; D gene uncertain. This CDR3 spans 15 amino acids. Germline-derived CDR1 and CDR2 are SNHLY and FYNNEI. The germline V and J ends were trimmed by 3 bases and 0 bases, with 11 bases remaining between them. This CDR3 is CASSEDGRMNTEAFF. Written as DNA, the CDR3 is TGTGCCAGCAGTGAGGACGGACGGATGAACACTGAAGCTTTCTTT.

This chain links TRBV30 with TRBJ2-1, with D possibly TRBD2 on 6 matching bases. The germline V gene encodes CDR1 GTSNPN and CDR2 SVGIG (reference sequence). The V gene lost 2 bases and the J gene lost 6 bases, with 8 bases spanning the gap. The CDR3 is made up of 12 amino acids. This chain's CDR3 is CAWSRDFNEQFF. The DNA for the CDR3 is TGTGCCTGGAGTCGGGACTTCAATGAGCAGTTCTTC.

This clonotype was counted only a few times. This chain joins TRBV29-1 and TRBJ1-4; D is unresolved. The length of the CDR3 is 13 residues. Between the trimmed V and J ends, which lost 7 bases and 8 bases, there was a span of 17 bases. Germline CDR1 is SQVTM and CDR2 is ANQGSEA. The CDR3, as DNA: TGCAGCGCTATGACAACGGGGTCCGAAAAACTGTTTTTT. This gives the protein CSAMTTGSEKLFF.

This clonotype occurred many times. The chain joins TRBV7-9 to TRBJ2-3; D not certain. V lost 1 base to trimming and J lost 2 bases, with 13 bases between them. The CDR3 contains 16 residues. Germline assignment: CDR1 SEHNR and CDR2 FQNEAQ (reference sequence). The CDR3 is CASSLVLAEITDTQYF. DNA for the CDR3: TGTGCCAGCAGCTTAGTGTTAGCCGAAATCACAGATACGCAGTATTTT.

This clonotype has a count of ten or more. J is TRBJ2-3 and V is TRBV28; weak D call: TRBD1 (5 bases). Trimming removed 2 bases from V and 2 bases from J, with 14 bases in between. Germline CDR1 MDHEN, CDR2 SYDVKM. The CDR3 consists of 16 residues. This CDR3 is CASSLRTPGSTDTQYF. The CDR3 DNA reads TGTGCCAGCAGTTTAAGGACACCTGGTTCCACAGATACGCAGTATTTT.

This clonotype was counted many times. This sequence joins TRBV5-1 and TRBJ1-5; D may be TRBD1 (5 bases). Deletions cut 2 bases from V and 5 bases from J, with 17 bases between. The V gene's germline CDR1 is SGHRS and CDR2 YFSETQ. The CDR3 has 16 amino acids. CDR3 loop: CASSLKAGRIHQPQHF. In nucleotides, the CDR3 is TGCGCCAGCAGCTTAAAGGCAGGGCGGATCCATCAGCCCCAGCATTTT. The entire variable domain, with the rest obtained from reference TRBV5-1 and TRBJ1-5, is as follows: KAGVTQTPRYLIKTRGQQVTLSCSPISGHRSVSWYQQTPGQGLQFLFEYFSETQRNKGNFPGRFSGRQFSNSRSEMNVSTLELGDSALYLCASSLKAGRIHQPQHFGDGTRLSIL.

The chain employs TRBV4-3 and TRBJ2-1; either TRBD1 or TRBD2 may fit D (5 bases each). V was cut by 6 bases and J by 1 base, with 16 bases left in between. Germline lookup yields CDR1 LGHNA and CDR2 YSLEER. The CDR3 is 16 residues long. The DNA for the CDR3 is TGCGCCAGCAGGGGGACCGGGACGGGATCCTACAATGAGCAGTTCTTC. Amino acids: CASRGTGTGSYNEQFF.

This chain connects TRBV7-9 to TRBJ1-1; D remains unclear. V dropped 4 bases and J dropped 1 base, with 10 bases sitting between them. Looked up from germline, CDR1 is SEHNR and CDR2 is FQNEAQ (reference sequence). The CDR3 has 14 amino acids. This CDR3 is CASSYPMENTEAFF. CDR3 sequence (DNA): TGTGCCAGCAGCTACCCGATGGAGAACACTGAAGCTTTCTTT.

This chain uses TRBV19 with TRBJ2-1, with D perhaps TRBD2 (5 bases). Germline V gene data show CDR1 as LNHDA and CDR2 as SQIVND (reference sequence). This CDR3 is built from 14 residues. V was clipped by 5 bases and J by 7 bases, with 15 bases between them. The CDR3 DNA is TGTGCCAGTAGTCTTCTCGGGCTAGCTAATGAGCAGTTCTTC. As protein: CASSLLGLANEQFF.

This clonotype has a count of ten or more. The V gene is TRBV30, the J gene TRBJ2-7, with 7 bases fitting TRBD1. Germline loops: CDR1 GTSNPN, CDR2 SVGIG (reference sequence). The CDR3 loop spans 14 amino acids. With 1 base clipped from V and 2 bases from J, the junction kept 5 bases outside the gene matches. Here the CDR3 reads CAWSGPGQPYEQYF. Here the CDR3 DNA reads TGTGCCTGGAGTGGCCCGGGACAGCCCTACGAGCAGTACTTC.

This chain links TRBV28 with TRBJ2-7, with unresolved D. This CDR3 contains 15 residues. Trimming pared 2 bases from V and 0 bases from J, leaving 11 bases between. Germline assignment: CDR1 MDHEN and CDR2 SYDVKM. CDR3 residues: CASSLGLLSSYEQYF. The CDR3 nucleotides read TGTGCCAGCAGTTTAGGTCTGCTTAGCTCCTACGAGCAGTACTTC. Filled out from reference TRBV28 and TRBJ2-7, the complete variable domain reads DVKVTQSSRYLVKRTGEKVFLECVQDMDHENMFWYRQDPGLGLRLIYFSYDVKMKEKGDIPEGYSVSREKKERFSLILESASTNQTSMYLCASSLGLLSSYEQYFGPGTRLTVT.

This clonotype occurred a few times. This chain connects TRBV12-3 or TRBV12-4 to TRBJ1-3; D is unclear. This CDR3 is 13 amino acids long. The V end was cut by 5 bases, the J end by 1 base, with 6 bases between. In DNA form, the CDR3 reads TGTGCCAGCAGTCCAGAATCTGGAAACACCATATATTTT. Translated: CASSPESGNTIYF.

There are many counts of this clonotype. V usage is TRBV27 and J usage is TRBJ2-5; TRBD2 matches 7 bases. Losses at the gene ends were 2 bases for V and 0 bases for J; bases not matched to a gene: 9. CDR1 is MNHEY and CDR2 is SMNVEV in the germline V gene (reference sequence). This CDR3 has 17 residues. CDR3 nucleotides: TGTGCCAGCAGTTTAGCGGGAGCCCCGGGGTACCAAGAGACCCAGTACTTC. Translating gives CASSLAGAPGYQETQYF.

This clonotype was picked up many times. This chain links TRBV12-3 or TRBV12-4 with TRBJ2-7; TRBD2 matches at 10 bases. This CDR3 has 15 residues. V was clipped by 6 bases and J by 0 bases; unmatched bases: 5. The CDR3 sequence: CASSWASGSSYEQYF. The CDR3 DNA is TGTGCCAGCAGCTGGGCTAGCGGGAGCTCCTACGAGCAGTACTTC.